This T cell receptor (beta chain) originates from a study of human T cells and chemical hapten exposure (dated by TCRdb to about 2021). A note on the overall study: The libraries were sequenced as a pool, and the TCR yield per sample differed mostly because of small variations in library volumes within the pool. In alopecia patients, the study followed how the peripheral blood TCR repertoire changed in vivo over primary and secondary sensitization to diphenylcyclopropenone (DPC), a hapten. Both TCR alpha and TCR beta chains were sequenced from each blood RNA sample.

To prepare the library, RACE was applied. The reads were generated on a NextSeq 500. During library preparation, unique molecular identifiers were attached to individual cDNA molecules so that TCRs could be counted quantitatively and reproducibly. In the paper's pipeline: A median of roughly 100,000 TCRs per sample was observed, with a range of about 20,000 to 750,000. The Decombinator software suite was used to annotate the V, J and CDR3 of the TCR reads. For PS versus PT1 abundance plots, all samples were subsampled to the same number of TCRs (28,000). TCRs were defined as expanded if absent before sensitization and observed at least eight times at the 2-week time point. TCRdb applied fastp at Q25 and MiXCR to the public reads, then kept only in-frame beta chains. Every CDR3 protein is listed once, alongside the most common genes and DNA of its rows. The V and J calls, along with clone size, are taken from TCRdb and not from the paper's own processing. The sample data list roughly 48,000 distinct CDR3 sequences, and 3.5% to 4.5% of these were observed just once. The ten largest clones capture about 5.8% of the sample.

In regard to this clonotype: Its antigen is still unknown. No base quality values were provided; no much bigger clone lies one nucleotide off.

The sample's time point label, in plain terms: healthy volunteer bleed at 2 weeks. Total RNA was isolated from unfractionated whole blood collected in Tempus Blood RNA tubes. Roughly 5 healthy volunteers were used as TCR sequencing controls and were bled at day 0, 2 weeks and 6 weeks. The study at large found these results: Repeated subsampling changed both the strength of the expansion versus patch-test correlation and the threshold at which the correlation became significant. DPC sensitization did not change the number of TCRs with a frequency above 1 in 1000, and there was no evidence of changes in global repertoire structure.

This sequence was found in a human donor in good health. Some clones in this sample may be carry-over from other donors' samples. Sequencing was carried out using whole blood.

The CDR3 in this case is CSVSDSLSGNTIYF. The nucleotides are TGCAGCGTGTCGGACAGCCTCTCTGGAAACACCATATATTTT. The chain joins TRBV29-1 to TRBJ1-3; TRBD1 is perhaps the D gene, given 6 matching bases. V is clipped by 6 bases and J by 0 bases, and the sequence between their germline boundaries is 12 bases long. CDR1 is given as SQVTM and CDR2 as ANQGSEA, both from the germline V gene. The CDR3 sequence holds 14 residues, the cysteine and phenylalanine included. Only the CDR3 DNA stays, 42 bases, in frame from base 1.